This entry is about one T cell receptor (gamma chain). This sample was included in a study of gamma-delta chains in newborns, infants, children. About the study: Innate gammadelta T cells reportedly expand polyclonally right after birth, driven by microbial exposure, per the title.

TCRdb redid clone calling on the reads using CATT. The data show 570 or so gamma-chain clones, with 75% to 85% seen just once and about 12% held by the top ten. The receptor was derived from a child who was a newborn, infant or young child, either healthy, febrile or measles-vaccinated (not recorded which). This table probably holds off-target reads from a library built for another chain. Here the sequenced sample was blood, taken at baseline.

The DNA of the CDR3 is TGTGCCTGTGACAAACTGGGGGATACGGCACAACTCTTCTTT. It translates to CACDKLGDTAQLFF. The V gene is TRGV9, but the J gene lacks a call. Germline V CDR1 and CDR2: GITISATS, ISYDGTV (reference sequence). The CDR3 contains 14 residues.